What follows describes a single T cell receptor beta chain. The record originates from a study of early stage breast cancer tumors. Trimming removed 3 bases from V and 3 bases from J, with 11 bases in between. Germline V lookup: CDR1 LNHDA, CDR2 SQIVND (reference sequence). CDR3 length: 14 residues. Repertoires were generated with immunoSEQ multiplex PCR, while TCRdb's copy carries only in-frame clones and drops some. The sample has about 31,000 clones, around 67% seen once; the top ten hold roughly 4.5%. This sequence was found in a person aged 35-49 years with breast cancer. Specimen: blood. The chain is built from TRBV19 and TRBJ1-2, with a weak D call TRBD1 (5 bases). Here the CDR3 DNA reads TGTGCCAGTAGTATTGGGACGGCCGACTATGGCTACACCTTC. It translates to CASSIGTADYGYTF.